Reported below is one TCR beta chain. Original data processing: Amplifying reference gene primers gave estimates of nucleated cell counts. Measured with immunoSEQ multiplex PCR; TCRdb has only the in-frame clones, and not every one. Clone size and the V and J calls come from that table; the DNA yielded D and trimming. The table shows fewer than 300,000 clones, with more than 75% occurring only once. It was during active infection that Seattle patients were enrolled and then longitudinally followed. The record originates from a study of blood T cell repertoires in COVID-19. In the study overall: Nucleic acid was either cDNA or gDNA, and it came from T cells, B-cell-depleted T cells, or PBMCs.

Material for sequencing was peripheral blood. The receptor was derived from a man between 50 and 59 years old with COVID-19, enrolled during active disease.

The CDR3 nucleotides read TGTGCCAGTAGTGAGGGAATAGGTCAGCCCCAGCATTTT. Its protein is CASSEGIGQPQHF. This rearrangement joins TRBV19 to TRBJ1-5; unclear D gene. Germline CDR1 is LNHDA and CDR2 is SQIVND (reference sequence). The CDR3 contains 13 residues. Trimming left V 5 bases short and J 6 bases short, with 11 bases between. Full variable domain (remainder filled in from reference TRBV19 and TRBJ1-5): DGGITQSPKYLFRKEGQNVTLSCEQNLNHDAMYWYRQDPGQGLRLIYYSQIVNDFQKGDIAEGYSVSREKKESFPLTVTSAQKNPTAFYLCASSEGIGQPQHFGDGTRLSIL.